These T cell receptor beta chains were read from a single sample in a study of T cell changes during pregnancy in multiple sclerosis. The method was immunoSEQ multiplex PCR; TCRdb's version includes in-frame clones alone and lacks a portion of them. The sample shows roughly 20,000 clones, 87% of them seen only once. Sequencing was performed on CD8+ T cells from peripheral blood mononuclear cells, taken in the third trimester of pregnancy. All receptors come from a female donor in good health, enrolled as a control in a pregnancy study. Both conserved end residues are part of each CDR3. D genes are given only for firm matches. Rows may omit the clone size; those that give it use once, few, many or a size class.

TRBJ2-3,TRBD2,TRBV2,.,CASSPGLSTDTQYF,TGTGCCAGCAGTCCGGGACTAAGCACAGATACGCAGTATTTT
TRBJ1-2,TRBD1,TRBV19,.,CASSPGGPGYTF,TGTGCCAGTAGTCCAGGGGGTCCTGGCTACACCTTC
TRBJ2-3,.,TRBV9,few,CASSVSGGASTDTQYF,TGTGCCAGCAGCGTTTCTGGGGGCGCGAGCACAGATACGCAGTATTTT
TRBJ2-7,TRBD2,TRBV27,.,CASSLGLASYEQYF,TGTGCCAGCAGTTTGGGACTAGCATCCTACGAGCAGTACTTC
TRBJ1-3,.,TRBV28,.,CASSFWDLPGNTIYF,TGTGCCAGCAGTTTTTGGGACTTGCCTGGAAACACCATATATTTT
TRBJ2-5,.,TRBV2,.,CASSEEGQMYKETQYF,TGTGCCAGCAGCGAAGAGGGACAAATGTACAAAGAGACCCAGTACTTC
TRBJ2-7,TRBD2,TRBV4-1,.,CASSQGGDGTSGVYEQYF,TGCGCCAGCAGCCAAGGAGGGGATGGGACTAGCGGGGTCTACGAGCAGTACTTC
TRBJ2-3,.,TRBV9,.,CASSVAWGTYTDTQYF,TGTGCCAGCAGCGTAGCGTGGGGCACATACACAGATACGCAGTATTTT
TRBJ1-1,.,TRBV27,.,CASRFSGGDTEAFF,TGTGCCAGCAGGTTCTCCGGGGGGGACACTGAAGCTTTCTTT
TRBJ2-5,.,TRBV19,.,CASSFNLQETQYF,TGTGCCAGTAGCTTTAACCTACAAGAGACCCAGTACTTC
TRBJ2-1,TRBD2,TRBV27,.,CASRLAGGTYNEQFF,TGTGCCAGCAGATTAGCGGGGGGTACCTACAATGAGCAGTTCTTC
TRBJ1-5,TRBD1,TRBV4-1,.,CASRDNTGGNQPQHF,TGCGCCAGCAGGGATAATACAGGGGGGAATCAGCCCCAGCATTTT
TRBJ1-4,.,TRBV4-1,.,CASSQAAGGGEKLFF,TGCGCCAGCAGCCAAGCTGCGGGGGGGGGAGAAAAACTGTTTTTT
TRBJ2-7,TRBD2,TRBV9,.,CASSVVAGGPYEQYF,TGTGCCAGCAGCGTAGTTGCGGGAGGTCCCTACGAGCAGTACTTC
TRBJ1-5,.,TRBV27,.,CASSLSAVNQPQHF,TGTGCCAGCAGTTTATCAGCCGTAAATCAGCCCCAGCATTTT
TRBJ2-5,TRBD2,TRBV14,.,CASSHQTSVQETQYF,TGTGCCAGCAGCCACCAGACTAGCGTCCAAGAGACCCAGTACTTC
TRBJ1-6,TRBD1,TRBV4-1,.,CASSLGQGVYSPLHF,TGCGCCAGCAGCCTGGGACAGGGGGTTTATTCACCCCTCCACTTT
TRBJ2-1,.,TRBV12-5,.,CASGLSGNEQFF,TGTGCTAGTGGTTTGTCGGGAAATGAGCAGTTCTTC
TRBJ2-2,TRBD1,TRBV28,.,CASSLTGGGGELFF,TGTGCCAGCAGTTTAACAGGGGGTGGCGGGGAGCTGTTTTTT
TRBJ1-2,.,TRBV5-6,.,CASSLGQTSKGGYTF,TGTGCCAGCAGCTTGGGACAGACAAGTAAGGGTGGCTACACCTTC
TRBJ1-2,TRBD1,TRBV25-1,few,CASSEYPGGPNYGYTF,TGTGCCAGCAGTGAATACCCAGGGGGCCCTAACTATGGCTACACCTTC
TRBJ2-7,TRBD2,TRBV7-9,.,CASSLSGGGEQYF,TGTGCCAGCAGCTTAAGCGGGGGCGGGGAGCAGTACTTC
TRBJ2-1,.,TRBV7-2,few,CASSLRSGTGDQFF,TGTGCCAGCAGCTTACGGTCGGGGACTGGAGATCAGTTCTTC
TRBJ1-1,.,TRBV19,few,CASRRGPNTEAFF,TGTGCCAGTAGGAGAGGGCCGAACACTGAAGCTTTCTTT
TRBJ1-3,TRBD1,TRBV6-5,.,CASSRNRGLGNTIYF,TGTGCCAGCAGTCGCAACAGGGGGCTTGGAAACACCATATATTTT
TRBJ2-7,.,TRBV6-1,.,CASSEGQGVYEQYF,TGTGCCAGCAGTGAGGGCCAGGGTGTCTACGAGCAGTACTTC
TRBJ1-2,TRBD1,TRBV27,.,CASGDRVPGYTF,TGTGCCAGCGGGGACAGGGTGCCTGGCTACACCTTC
TRBJ2-1,TRBD2,TRBV6-1,few,CASSEPSGYNEQFF,TGTGCCAGCAGTGAACCTAGCGGGTACAATGAGCAGTTCTTC
TRBJ1-1,.,TRBV5-8,.,CASSYRGTMNTEAFF,TGTGCCAGCAGCTATCGGGGAACGATGAACACTGAAGCTTTCTTT
TRBJ2-3,.,TRBV28,.,CASSSDGSGTDTQYF,TGTGCCAGCAGTTCGGACGGGAGCGGGACAGATACGCAGTATTTT
TRBJ2-3,.,TRBV6-5,.,CASTEWGTLTDTQYF,TGTGCCAGCACCGAGTGGGGCACACTCACAGATACGCAGTATTTT
TRBJ2-1,.,TRBV25-1,.,CASSSSSYNEQFF,TGTGCCAGCTCGTCTAGCTCCTACAATGAGCAGTTCTTC
TRBJ2-3,TRBD1,TRBV6-1,few,CASSEARGPDTQYF,TGTGCCAGCAGTGAAGCCAGGGGGCCAGATACGCAGTATTTT
TRBJ2-1,.,TRBV23-1,.,CASSQVCGSNNEQFF,TGCGCCAGCAGTCAAGTTTGCGGCAGCAACAATGAGCAGTTCTTC
TRBJ2-1,TRBD2,TRBV19,.,CASSVSGLADFWNEQFF,TGTGCCAGTAGTGTATCGGGACTAGCCGACTTCTGGAATGAGCAGTTCTTC
TRBJ1-2,.,TRBV7-9,medium-sized,CASSPGSVGGVNYGYTF,TGTGCCAGCAGCCCCGGGAGCGTGGGGGGAGTCAACTATGGCTACACCTTC
TRBJ2-5,TRBD2,TRBV6-4,once,CASSEVAGGQETQYF,TGTGCCAGCAGTGAGGTAGCGGGGGGACAAGAGACCCAGTACTTC
TRBJ2-3,TRBD1,TRBV19,once,CASSIWTGGTDTQYF,TGTGCCAGTAGTATTTGGACAGGGGGCACAGATACGCAGTATTTT
TRBJ1-5,.,TRBV7-9,.,CASSLDGFNQPQHF,TGTGCCAGCAGCTTAGACGGGTTCAATCAGCCCCAGCATTTT
TRBJ2-1,TRBD2,TRBV14,.,CASSQAIGSGREQFF,TGTGCCAGCAGCCAAGCGATTGGTAGCGGGAGAGAGCAGTTCTTC
TRBJ2-5,TRBD2,TRBV4-2,.,CASSQEPSGGSETQYF,TGTGCCAGCAGCCAAGAGCCTAGCGGGGGATCAGAGACCCAGTACTTC
TRBJ2-1,TRBD2,TRBV7-9,.,CASSLAGGTVF,TGTGCCAGCAGCTTAGCGGGGGGGACGGTCTTC
TRBJ2-7,.,TRBV6-5,.,CASSYSVGGEQYF,TGTGCCAGCAGTTACTCGGTAGGGGGCGAGCAGTACTTC
TRBJ2-7,.,TRBV11-2,.,CASSLAPSYEQYF,TGTGCCAGCAGCTTGGCCCCTTCCTACGAGCAGTACTTC
TRBJ2-7,TRBD2,TRBV28,.,CATRGTGGSHEQYF,TGTGCCACTCGGGGGACGGGGGGATCCCACGAGCAGTACTTC
TRBJ1-2,.,TRBV6-5,.,CASTSTPTNYGYTF,TGTGCCAGCACCTCGACACCAACTAACTATGGCTACACCTTC
TRBJ2-1,.,TRBV19,.,CASKRGYNEQFF,TGTGCCAGTAAAAGGGGTTACAATGAGCAGTTCTTC
TRBJ1-2,TRBD1,TRBV5-6,.,CASSWEQGAAYGYTF,TGTGCCAGCAGCTGGGAACAGGGGGCAGCCTATGGCTACACCTTC
TRBJ2-1,TRBD2,TRBV5-4,.,CASSPPTSGRGYNEQFF,TGTGCCAGCAGCCCGCCGACTAGCGGGAGGGGCTACAATGAGCAGTTCTTC
TRBJ2-7,.,TRBV28,.,CASSWGTSSYEQYF,TGTGCCAGCAGTTGGGGGACAAGCTCCTACGAGCAGTACTTC
TRBJ2-3,.,TRBV27,.,CASGLSTDTQYF,TGTGCCAGTGGACTCAGCACAGATACGCAGTATTTT
TRBJ2-7,TRBD1,TRBV7-9,.,CASSLIAGWDSYEQYF,TGTGCCAGCAGCTTAATCGCAGGATGGGACAGCTACGAGCAGTACTTC
TRBJ2-1,TRBD2,TRBV4-1,.,CASSQGGPWLAGSNEQFF,TGCGCCAGCAGCCAAGGTGGGCCCTGGCTAGCGGGTTCCAATGAGCAGTTCTTC